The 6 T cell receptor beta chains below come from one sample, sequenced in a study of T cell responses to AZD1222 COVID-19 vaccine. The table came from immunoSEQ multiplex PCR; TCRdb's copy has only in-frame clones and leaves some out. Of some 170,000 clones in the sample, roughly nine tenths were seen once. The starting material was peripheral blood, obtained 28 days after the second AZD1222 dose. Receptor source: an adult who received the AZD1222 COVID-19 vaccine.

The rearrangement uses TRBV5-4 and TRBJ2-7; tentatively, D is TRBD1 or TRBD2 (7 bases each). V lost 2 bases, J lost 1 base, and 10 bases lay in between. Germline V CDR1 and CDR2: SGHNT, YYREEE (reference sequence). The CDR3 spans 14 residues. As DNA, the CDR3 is TGTGCCAGCAGCTTCCAGGGGGGGTCCTACGAGCAGTACTTC. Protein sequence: CASSFQGGSYEQYF.

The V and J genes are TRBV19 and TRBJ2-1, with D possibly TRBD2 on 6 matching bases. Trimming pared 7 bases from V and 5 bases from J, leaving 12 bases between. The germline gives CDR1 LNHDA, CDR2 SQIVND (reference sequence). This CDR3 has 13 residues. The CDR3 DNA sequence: TGTGCCAGTAAGAGACTAGGGCACAATGAGCAGTTCTTC. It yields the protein CASKRLGHNEQFF.

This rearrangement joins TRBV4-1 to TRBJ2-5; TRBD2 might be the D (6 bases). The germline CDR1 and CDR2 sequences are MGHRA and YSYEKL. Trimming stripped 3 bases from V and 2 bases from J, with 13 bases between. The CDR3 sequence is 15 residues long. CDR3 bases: TGCGCCAGCAGCCAGGCCGGGACTTCGCAAGAGACCCAGTACTTC. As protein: CASSQAGTSQETQYF.

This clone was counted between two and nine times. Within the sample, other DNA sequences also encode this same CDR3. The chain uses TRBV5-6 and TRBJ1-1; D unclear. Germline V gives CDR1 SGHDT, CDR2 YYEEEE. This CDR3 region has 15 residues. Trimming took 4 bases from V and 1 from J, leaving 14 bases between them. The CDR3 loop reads CASSLLTRANTEAFF. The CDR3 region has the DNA TGTGCCAGCAGCCTATTGACGAGGGCGAACACTGAAGCTTTCTTT.

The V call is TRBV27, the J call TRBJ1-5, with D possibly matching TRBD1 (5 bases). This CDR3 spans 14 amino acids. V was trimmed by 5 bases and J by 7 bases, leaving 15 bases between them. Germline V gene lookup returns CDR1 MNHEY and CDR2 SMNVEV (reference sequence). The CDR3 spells CASSRRQGWQPQHF. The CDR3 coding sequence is TGTGCCAGCAGTCGCAGGCAGGGATGGCAGCCCCAGCATTTT.

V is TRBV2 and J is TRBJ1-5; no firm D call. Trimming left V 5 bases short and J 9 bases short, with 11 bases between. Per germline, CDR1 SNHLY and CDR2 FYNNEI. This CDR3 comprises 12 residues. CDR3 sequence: CASSLARRPQHF. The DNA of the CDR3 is TGTGCCAGCAGTTTGGCCCGGAGGCCCCAGCATTTT.